These 17 T cell receptor beta chains originate from one sample sequenced in a study of T cells in Graves' hyperthyroidism and ophthalmopathy. TCR beta CDR3 regions were amplified from RNA transcripts. Using the HTBI primer set, a first-round RT-PCR was run on the TCR CDR3. MiXCR, run by TCRdb on the multiplex PCR reads, gives a single entry per CDR3 protein. The data contain approximately 690,000 distinct CDR3 sequences, less than 25% of them seen just once; the ten biggest clones take up roughly a third. Sequencing was carried out using blood. Every receptor here comes from a man aged 30 to 45 with Graves' ophthalmopathy.

The chain has TRBV4-2 and TRBJ2-5; TRBD2 aligns across 15 bases. The V segment lost 1 base and the J segment 5 bases; nucleotides outside the gene matches: 5. Germline CDR1 and CDR2: LGHNA and YNFKEQ. There are 17 residues in the CDR3. The CDR3 here is CASSQGTSGRALETQYF. CDR3 nucleotide sequence: TGTGCCAGCAGCCAAGGGACTAGCGGGAGGGCCCTGGAGACCCAGTACTTC.

The sample holds many counts of this clonotype. The V call is TRBV7-3, the J call TRBJ2-3; 7 nucleotides match TRBD2. J gave up 1 base and V 8 bases, and 3 bases lay outside the gene matches. This CDR3 spans 13 amino acids. The germline CDR1 and CDR2 sequences are SGHTA and FQGTGA. CDR3 nucleotides: TGTGCCAGCGCTACTAGCGGCACAGATACGCAGTATTTT. Protein: CASATSGTDTQYF.

The chain employs TRBV6-1 and TRBJ2-1, with TRBD2 matching over 12 bases. J was trimmed by 7 bases and V by 5 bases; bases with no gene match: 21. The CDR3 totals 20 residues. The germline V gene has CDR1 MNHNS and CDR2 SASEGT. Here the CDR3 reads CASSWPPRLAGGHEVNEQFF. DNA for the CDR3: TGTGCCAGCAGTTGGCCCCCCCGGCTAGCGGGAGGGCATGAGGTGAATGAGCAGTTCTTC.

This chain connects TRBV7-2 to TRBJ1-1; a weak D match, TRBD1 (5 bases). The V gene lost 4 bases and the J gene lost 5 bases, with 8 bases spanning the gap. CDR1 and CDR2 from the germline V gene are SGHTA and FQGNSA. The CDR3 has 12 residues. CDR3 in amino acids: CASSSRVTEAFF. The CDR3 nucleotides read TGTGCCAGCAGCTCCAGGGTTACTGAAGCTTTCTTT. Combining the CDR3 with reference TRBV7-2 and TRBJ1-1 gives the whole variable domain GAGVSQSPSNKVTEKGKDVELRCDPISGHTALYWYRQSLGQGLEFLIYFQGNSAPDKSGLPSDRFSAERTGGSVSTLTIQRTQQEDSAVYLCASSSRVTEAFFGQGTRLTVV.

This clonotype was recorded many times. The rearrangement links TRBV28 to TRBJ2-3, with 12 bases fitting TRBD2. V shed 5 bases and J 4 bases; nucleotides not matched to a gene: 4. The germline V gene has CDR1 MDHEN and CDR2 SYDVKM. The CDR3 loop spans 15 amino acids. CDR3 residues: CASSTSGRFPDTQYF. The CDR3 DNA sequence: TGTGCCAGCAGTACTAGCGGGAGGTTCCCAGATACGCAGTATTTT.

Only a few counts were recorded for this clonotype. The genes are TRBV12-3 or TRBV12-4 and TRBJ2-3, with 9 bases fitting TRBD1. CDR3 length equals 14 residues. Unmatched junction bases numbered 2, after V lost 5 bases and J lost 2 bases. CDR3 coding DNA: TGTGCCAGCAGTAGGACAGGGGCCACAGATACGCAGTATTTT. Amino acid sequence: CASSRTGATDTQYF.

There are many counts of this clonotype. The chain uses TRBV27 and TRBJ2-7; 7 bases are a match to TRBD2. From germline, CDR1 is MNHEY and CDR2 SMNVEV (reference sequence). Trimming cost V 3 bases and J 1 base; bases outside gene matches: 6. The CDR3 has 15 residues. CDR3 protein: CASSLGGWGSYEQYF. CDR3 bases: TGTGCCAGCAGTTTGGGAGGGTGGGGATCCTACGAGCAGTACTTC.

This clonotype was seen a few times. J is TRBJ1-4 and V is TRBV5-1; the D gene is possibly TRBD1 (5 bases). Germline V CDR1 and CDR2: SGHRS, YFSETQ. The CDR3 has 15 amino acids. The ends were cut back, 2 bases at V and 0 bases at J, with 8 bases in the middle. The CDR3 DNA reads TGCGCCAGCAGCTTATTAGGGGCAACTAATGAAAAACTGTTTTTT. This translates into CASSLLGATNEKLFF.

In this sample, this clonotype turned up many times. The chain couples TRBV2 to TRBJ1-1; 8 positions match TRBD1. This CDR3 is 14 amino acids long. The germline CDR1 and CDR2 sequences are SNHLY and FYNNEI. V gave up 6 bases and J gave up 4 bases; unmatched junction bases: 7. The CDR3 bases are TGTGCCAGCAGATTGACAGGGGCGGGCACTGAAGCTTTCTTT. Translation: CASRLTGAGTEAFF. The whole variable domain, remainder taken from reference TRBV2 and TRBJ1-1, is EPEVTQTPSHQVTQMGQEVILRCVPISNHLYFYWYRQILGQKVEFLVSFYNNEISEKSEIFDDQFSVERPDGSNFTLKIRSTKLEDSAMYFCASRLTGAGTEAFFGQGTRLTVV.

Many counts were recorded for this clonotype. The rearrangement links TRBV18 to TRBJ2-5; 7 bases fit TRBD1. This CDR3 has 14 amino acids. V shed 8 bases and J 3 bases; nucleotides not matched to a gene: 9. Germline V lookup: CDR1 KGHSH, CDR2 LQKENI. The CDR3 reads CASSPRDREETQYF. The CDR3 coding sequence is TGTGCCAGCAGCCCCCGGGACAGAGAAGAGACCCAGTACTTC.

This clonotype was detected ten times or more. The chain has TRBV3-1 and TRBJ2-7; D remains ambiguous. Trimming left V 0 bases short and J 3 bases short, with 9 bases between. The CDR3 length is 14 residues. CDR1 LGHDT and CDR2 YNNKEL come from the germline V gene (reference sequence). The CDR3, as DNA: TGTGCCAGCAGCCAAGATCTTGGACGCTACGAGCAGTACTTC. Translated, it gives CASSQDLGRYEQYF.

This clonotype was seen only a few times. The rearrangement links TRBV5-1 to TRBJ2-1; 8 bases line up with TRBD2. CDR3 size: 17 residues. CDR1 SGHRS and CDR2 YFSETQ come from the germline V gene. With V trimmed by 3 bases and J by 1 base, 9 bases remained unmatched. In nucleotides, the CDR3 is TGCGCCAGCAGCTATAGCGGGAAGATAAGGTCCTACAATGAGCAGTTCTTC. It translates to CASSYSGKIRSYNEQFF.

This clonotype was detected ten times or more. The limits of the CDR3 on the DNA are not certain, so only TCRdb's listed CDR3 is given. J is TRBJ2-3 and V is TRBV2; the table calls TRBD1, which could not be checked here. Per the germline V gene, CDR1 is SNHLY and CDR2 is FYNNEI. 14 amino acids form the CDR3, both terminal residues included. CDR3 amino acids: CASILGGRTDTQYF.

V gene TRBV2 combines with J gene TRBJ2-3, with D tentatively TRBD2 (5 bases). Trimming cost V 5 bases and J 6 bases, with 9 bases left between them. Germline V gene sequence: CDR1 SNHLY, CDR2 FYNNEI. The CDR3 is 12 amino acids. CDR3 nucleotide sequence: TGTGCCAGCAGTTGGAGGTCGGATACGCAGTATTTT. Its translation is CASSWRSDTQYF.

The J gene is TRBJ1-5, the V gene TRBV6-1, with D hard to call. CDR3 size: 15 residues. V lost 2 bases to trimming and J lost 2 bases, with 10 bases between them. Germline CDR1 and CDR2: MNHNS and SASEGT. The CDR3 protein is CASSEHANRNQPQHF. The CDR3 nucleotides read TGTGCCAGCAGTGAACACGCCAATCGCAATCAGCCCCAGCATTTT.

This chain joins TRBV12-3 or TRBV12-4 and TRBJ2-3; D is undetermined. This CDR3 has 13 amino acids. V dropped 7 bases and J dropped 2 bases, with 10 bases sitting between them. CDR3 nucleotides: TGTGCCAGCACTCGATTCCCCACAGATACGCAGTATTTT. As protein: CASTRFPTDTQYF.

The rearrangement uses TRBV6-1 and TRBJ1-1, with TRBD1 matching 8 bases. The V gene end was trimmed by 7 bases and the J gene end by 3 bases; junction bases not matched to a gene: 4. This CDR3 is 13 amino acids long. Germline V gene sequence: CDR1 MNHNS, CDR2 SASEGT. The CDR3 region has the DNA TGTGCCAGCACCCAGGGGGCGGACACTGAAGCTTTCTTT. Its protein is CASTQGADTEAFF.